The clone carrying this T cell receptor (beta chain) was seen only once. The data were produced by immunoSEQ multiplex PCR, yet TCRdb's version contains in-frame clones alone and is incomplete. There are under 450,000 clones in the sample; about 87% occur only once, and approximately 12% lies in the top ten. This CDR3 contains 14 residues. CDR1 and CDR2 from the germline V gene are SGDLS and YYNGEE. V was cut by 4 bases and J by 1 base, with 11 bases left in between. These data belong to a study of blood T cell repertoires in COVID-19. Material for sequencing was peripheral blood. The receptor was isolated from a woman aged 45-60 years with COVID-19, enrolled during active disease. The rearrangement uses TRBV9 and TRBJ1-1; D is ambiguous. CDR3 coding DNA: TGTGCCAGCAGCCTGCGACTGCGGAACACTGAAGCTTTCTTT. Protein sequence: CASSLRLRNTEAFF.